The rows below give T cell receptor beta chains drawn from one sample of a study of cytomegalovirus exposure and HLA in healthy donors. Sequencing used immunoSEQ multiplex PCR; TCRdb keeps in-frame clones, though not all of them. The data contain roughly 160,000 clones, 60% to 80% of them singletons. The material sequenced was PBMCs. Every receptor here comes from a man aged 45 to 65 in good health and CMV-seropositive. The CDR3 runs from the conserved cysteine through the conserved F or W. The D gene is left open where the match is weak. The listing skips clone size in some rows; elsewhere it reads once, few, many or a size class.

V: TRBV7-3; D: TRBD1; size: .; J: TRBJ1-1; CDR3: CASSATGADTEAFF; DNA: TGTGCCAGCAGCGCGACAGGGGCGGACACTGAAGCTTTCTTT
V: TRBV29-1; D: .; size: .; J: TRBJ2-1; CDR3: CSVVSYNEQFF; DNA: TGCAGCGTTGTCAGCTACAATGAGCAGTTCTTC
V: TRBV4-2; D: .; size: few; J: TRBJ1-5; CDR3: CASSRYRASYQPQHF; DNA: TGTGCCAGCAGCCGGTACAGGGCCTCGTATCAGCCCCAGCATTTT
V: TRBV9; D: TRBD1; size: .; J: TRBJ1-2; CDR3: CASRDRDGYTF; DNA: TGTGCCAGCAGGGACAGGGATGGCTACACCTTC
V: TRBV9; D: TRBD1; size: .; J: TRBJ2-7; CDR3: CASSEGQVGYEQYF; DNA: TGTGCCAGCAGTGAGGGACAGGTAGGGTACGAGCAGTACTTC
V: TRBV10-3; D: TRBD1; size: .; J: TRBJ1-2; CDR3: CAIGTGGKSGYTF; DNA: TGTGCCATCGGGACAGGGGGCAAGAGTGGCTACACCTTC
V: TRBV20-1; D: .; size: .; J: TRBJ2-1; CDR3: CSARATEQFF; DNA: TGCAGTGCTAGGGCCACTGAGCAGTTCTTC
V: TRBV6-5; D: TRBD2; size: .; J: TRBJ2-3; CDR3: CASSLAGGVQNTQYF; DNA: TGTGCCAGCAGCCTAGCGGGGGGAGTTCAAAATACGCAGTATTTT
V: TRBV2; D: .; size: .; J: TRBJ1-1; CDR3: CASSGTDMNTEAFF; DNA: TGTGCCAGCAGTGGGACAGATATGAACACTGAAGCTTTCTTT
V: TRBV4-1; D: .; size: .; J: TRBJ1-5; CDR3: CASSPRGGVEQPQHF; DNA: TGCGCCAGCAGCCCCCGAGGGGGGGTGGAGCAGCCCCAGCATTTT
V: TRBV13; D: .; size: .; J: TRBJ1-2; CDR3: CASSFPMAYGYTF; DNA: TGTGCCAGCAGCTTCCCAATGGCCTATGGCTACACCTTC
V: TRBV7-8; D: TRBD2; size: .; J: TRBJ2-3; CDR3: CASSSLAGPADTQYF; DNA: TGTGCCAGCAGCTCGCTAGCGGGGCCTGCTGATACGCAGTATTTT
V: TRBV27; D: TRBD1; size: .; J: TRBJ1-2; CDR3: CASGRQGGWSSYGYTF; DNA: TGTGCCAGCGGAAGACAGGGGGGCTGGTCAAGCTATGGCTACACCTTC
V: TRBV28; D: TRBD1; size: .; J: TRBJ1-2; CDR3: CASTAGTANYGYTF; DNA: TGTGCCAGTACAGCCGGGACAGCAAACTATGGCTACACCTTC
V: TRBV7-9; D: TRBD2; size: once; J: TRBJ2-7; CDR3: CASRPAGTSDEQYF; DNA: TGTGCCAGCAGACCTGCCGGGACTAGCGACGAGCAGTACTTC
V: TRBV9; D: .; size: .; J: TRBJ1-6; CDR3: CASSVEGGNSPLHF; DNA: TGTGCCAGCAGCGTAGAAGGGGGAAATTCACCCCTCCACTTT
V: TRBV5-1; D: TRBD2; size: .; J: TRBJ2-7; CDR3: CASSSGWGSSGYEQYF; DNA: TGCGCCAGCAGCTCCGGTTGGGGATCTAGCGGTTACGAGCAGTACTTC
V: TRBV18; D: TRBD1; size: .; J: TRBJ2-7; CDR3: CASLSDRNSYEQYF; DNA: TGTGCCAGCTTATCGGACAGGAACTCCTACGAGCAGTACTTC
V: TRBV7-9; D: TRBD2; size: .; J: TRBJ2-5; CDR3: CASSFVRDGGGETQYF; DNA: TGTGCCAGCAGCTTCGTGCGGGATGGCGGGGGGGAGACCCAGTACTTC
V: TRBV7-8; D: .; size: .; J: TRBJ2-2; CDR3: CASRLRTAGELFF; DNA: TGTGCCAGCAGACTTAGAACGGCCGGGGAGCTGTTTTTT
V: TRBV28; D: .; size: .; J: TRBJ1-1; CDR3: CASTSLGRKLVPEAFF; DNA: TGTGCCAGCACCTCCCTGGGCCGCAAGTTAGTTCCTGAAGCTTTCTTT
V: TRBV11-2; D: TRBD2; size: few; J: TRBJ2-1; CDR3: CASSIGLAGRQFF; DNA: TGTGCCAGCAGCATTGGACTAGCCGGACGGCAGTTCTTC
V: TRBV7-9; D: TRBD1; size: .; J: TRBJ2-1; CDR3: CASSLDRGHDEQFF; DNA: TGTGCCAGCAGCTTGGACAGGGGGCACGATGAGCAGTTCTTC
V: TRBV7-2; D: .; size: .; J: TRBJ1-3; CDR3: CASSREGSSGNTIYF; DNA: TGTGCCAGCAGCCGGGAGGGAAGCTCTGGAAACACCATATATTTT
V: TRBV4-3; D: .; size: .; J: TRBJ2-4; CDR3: CASSQASRGLAKNIQYF; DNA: TGCGCCAGCAGCCAAGCCTCCCGGGGACTAGCCAAAAACATTCAGTACTTC
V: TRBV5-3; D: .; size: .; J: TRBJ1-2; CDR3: CARSPDGWSRDGYTF; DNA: TGTGCCAGAAGCCCCGACGGGTGGAGCAGAGATGGCTACACCTTC
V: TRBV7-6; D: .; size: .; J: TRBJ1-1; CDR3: CASSLGQNTEAFF; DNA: TGTGCCAGCAGCCTCGGACAGAACACTGAAGCTTTCTTT
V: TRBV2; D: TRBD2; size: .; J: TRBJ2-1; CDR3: CASSFRHSLFSGGLHNEQFF; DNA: TGTGCCAGCAGTTTCCGCCATTCGCTTTTTAGCGGGGGCCTTCACAATGAGCAGTTCTTC
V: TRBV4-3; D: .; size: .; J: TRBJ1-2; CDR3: CASRHEGGAYGYTF; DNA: TGCGCCAGCAGACACGAAGGAGGGGCCTATGGCTACACCTTC
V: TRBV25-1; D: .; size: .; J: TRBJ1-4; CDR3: CASSISGSGTTNEKLFF; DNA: TGTGCCAGCAGTATTTCAGGGTCTGGGACAACTAATGAAAAACTGTTTTTT
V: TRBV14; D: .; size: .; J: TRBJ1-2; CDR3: CASSHRTYAGYTF; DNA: TGTGCCAGCAGCCACCGTACTTATGCTGGCTACACCTTC
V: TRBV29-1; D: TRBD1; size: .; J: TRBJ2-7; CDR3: CSVAQGQGSYYEQYF; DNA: TGCAGCGTTGCCCAGGGACAGGGAAGTTACTACGAGCAGTACTTC
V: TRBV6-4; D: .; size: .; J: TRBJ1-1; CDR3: CASSDVRGTEAFF; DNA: TGTGCCAGCAGTGATGTTAGGGGCACTGAAGCTTTCTTT
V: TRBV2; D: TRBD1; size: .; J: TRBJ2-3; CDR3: CASAGGVADTQYF; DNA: TGTGCCAGCGCAGGGGGCGTCGCAGATACGCAGTATTTT
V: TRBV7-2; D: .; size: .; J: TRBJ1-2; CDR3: CASSFTGGGYGYTF; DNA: TGTGCCAGCAGCTTTACGGGGGGGGGTTATGGCTACACCTTC
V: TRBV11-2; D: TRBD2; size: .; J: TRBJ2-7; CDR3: CASSLRAGGPAEQYF; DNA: TGTGCCAGCAGCTTAAGAGCGGGGGGGCCGGCGGAGCAGTACTTC
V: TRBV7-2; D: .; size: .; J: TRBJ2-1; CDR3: CASSPRTVNNEQFF; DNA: TGTGCCAGCAGCCCGAGGACTGTGAACAATGAGCAGTTCTTC
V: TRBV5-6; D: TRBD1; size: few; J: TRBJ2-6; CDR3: CASSLALQGTGANVLTF; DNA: TGTGCCAGCAGTTTGGCCTTACAGGGGACTGGGGCCAACGTCCTGACTTTC
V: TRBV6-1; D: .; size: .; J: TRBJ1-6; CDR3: CAGNREGGSPLHF; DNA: TGTGCCGGAAACAGGGAGGGAGGTTCACCCCTCCACTTT
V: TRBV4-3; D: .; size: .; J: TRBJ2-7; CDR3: CASSQDSVDEQYF; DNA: TGCGCCAGCAGCCAAGATTCAGTGGACGAGCAGTACTTC
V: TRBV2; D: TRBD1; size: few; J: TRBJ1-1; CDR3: CASSPQGALNTEAFF; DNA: TGTGCCAGCAGCCCACAGGGGGCCTTGAACACTGAAGCTTTCTTT
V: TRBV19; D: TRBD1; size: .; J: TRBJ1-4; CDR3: CASRDRGREANEKLFF; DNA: TGTGCCAGTCGGGACAGGGGAAGGGAGGCTAATGAAAAACTGTTTTTT
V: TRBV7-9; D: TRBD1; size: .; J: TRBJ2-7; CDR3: CASRSSATGDYEQYF; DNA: TGTGCCAGCAGGTCTAGCGCGACAGGGGACTACGAGCAGTACTTC
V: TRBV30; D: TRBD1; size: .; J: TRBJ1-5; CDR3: CAWNRGGNQPQHF; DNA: TGTGCCTGGAACAGGGGGGGTAATCAGCCCCAGCACTTT
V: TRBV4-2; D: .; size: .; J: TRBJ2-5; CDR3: CASSQSFGGQETQYF; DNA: TGTGCCAGCAGCCAGTCCTTCGGGGGTCAAGAGACCCAGTACTTC
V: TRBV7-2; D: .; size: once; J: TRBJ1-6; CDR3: CASSPSGMESLHF; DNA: TGTGCCAGCAGCCCATCCGGGATGGAATCCCTCCACTTT
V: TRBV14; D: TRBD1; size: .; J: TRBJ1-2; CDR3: CASSGGGSLGYGYTF; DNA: TGTGCCAGCAGCGGAGGGGGCAGCCTTGGCTATGGCTACACCTTC
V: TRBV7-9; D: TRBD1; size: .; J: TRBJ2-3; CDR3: CASSLVPGGVKDTQYF; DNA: TGTGCCAGCAGCTTAGTTCCAGGGGGCGTAAAAGATACGCAGTATTTT
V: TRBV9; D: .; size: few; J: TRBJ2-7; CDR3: CASSVSPTDSYEQYF; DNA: TGTGCCAGCAGCGTTAGCCCAACTGACTCCTACGAGCAGTACTTC
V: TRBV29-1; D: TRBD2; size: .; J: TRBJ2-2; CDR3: CSVGLAGPTGELFF; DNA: TGCAGCGTTGGACTAGCGGGGCCTACCGGGGAGCTGTTTTTT
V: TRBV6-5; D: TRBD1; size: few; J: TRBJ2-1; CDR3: CASRDRVYNEQFF; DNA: TGTGCCAGCAGGGACAGGGTTTACAATGAGCAGTTCTTC
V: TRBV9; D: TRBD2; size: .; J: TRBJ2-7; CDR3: CASSDKAGDSYEQYF; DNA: TGTGCCAGCAGCGACAAAGCGGGGGACTCCTACGAGCAGTACTTC
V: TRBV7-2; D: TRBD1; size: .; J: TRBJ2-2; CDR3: CASSRGTGVGELFF; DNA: TGTGCCAGCAGCCGTGGGACAGGGGTCGGGGAGCTGTTTTTT
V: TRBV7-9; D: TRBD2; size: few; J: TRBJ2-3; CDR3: CASSLERGTSEFYTQYF; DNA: TGTGCCAGCAGCTTAGAGCGCGGGACTAGCGAGTTCTATACGCAGTATTTT
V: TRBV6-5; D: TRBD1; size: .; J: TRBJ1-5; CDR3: CASSWDRAGNQPQHF; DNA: TGTGCCAGCAGTTGGGACAGGGCCGGCAATCAGCCCCAGCATTTT
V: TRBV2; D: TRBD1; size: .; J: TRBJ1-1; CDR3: CASPSGDNRGSTEAFF; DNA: TGTGCCAGCCCCTCAGGAGACAACAGGGGAAGCACTGAAGCTTTCTTT
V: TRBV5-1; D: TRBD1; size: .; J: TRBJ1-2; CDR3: CASSLEQGARVAGGYTF; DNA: TGCGCCAGCAGCTTGGAGCAGGGGGCGCGAGTTGCGGGCGGCTACACCTTC
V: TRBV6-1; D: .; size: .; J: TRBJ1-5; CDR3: CASSEVGLGAQPQHF; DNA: TGTGCCAGCAGTGAAGTCGGGCTGGGGGCTCAGCCCCAGCATTTT